This T cell receptor (beta chain) was recorded in a study of tumor and adjacent non-tumor tissue in lung cancer. As for the study in general: Aged about 30 to 76 years, patients included nine to ten men and a few women with stage I to III disease.

The library came from three nested PCR rounds adapted from ARM-PCR protocols. TCRdb used MiXCR to reprocess the multiplex PCR reads, holding one entry per CDR3 protein. There are over 100,000 distinct CDR3 sequences in the sample; around 57% occur only once, and around 19% lies in the top ten. RNA was extracted from bulk tissue without any cell sorting. Distant lung tissue was collected more than 3 cm away from the tumor edge. Newly diagnosed lung cancer patients had thoracic surgery in China, August–November 2014, without prior chemotherapy. Study outcomes and limitations: Top 100 clones took a larger repertoire share in normal lung. Compared with tumor, normal lung showed significantly lower TCR diversity.

In regard to this clonotype: The antigen is undetermined.

Sample: distant non-tumor lung tissue. The source of this sequence is a man in his sixties with non-small cell lung cancer.

The CDR3 DNA is TGCAGTCCTGGAGGGACAGGGCAAGATACGCAGTATTTT. Translating it yields CSPGGTGQDTQYF. V and J are TRBV20-1 and TRBJ2-3; TRBD1 agrees at 9 bases. CDR3 length: 13 residues. Germline V gene sequence: CDR1 DFQATT, CDR2 SNEGSKA (reference sequence). Losses at the gene ends were 8 bases for V and 5 bases for J; bases not matched to a gene: 8.